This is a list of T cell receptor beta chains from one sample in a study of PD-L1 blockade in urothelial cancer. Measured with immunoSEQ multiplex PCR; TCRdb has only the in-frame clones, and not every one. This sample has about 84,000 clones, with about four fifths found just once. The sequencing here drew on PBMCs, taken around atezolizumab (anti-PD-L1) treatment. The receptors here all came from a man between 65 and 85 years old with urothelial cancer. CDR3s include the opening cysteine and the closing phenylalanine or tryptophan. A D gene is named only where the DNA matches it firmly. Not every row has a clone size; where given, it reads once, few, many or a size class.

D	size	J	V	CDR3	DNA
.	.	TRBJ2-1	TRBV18	CASSPPSGYEQFF	TGTGCCAGCTCACCACCGTCCGGTTATGAGCAGTTCTTC
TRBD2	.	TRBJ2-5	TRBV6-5	CASSLAGGGQETQYF	TGTGCCAGCAGTCTGGCGGGGGGCGGTCAAGAGACCCAGTACTTC
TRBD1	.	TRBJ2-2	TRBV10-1	CASKGGDRDLTGELFF	TGCGCCAGCAAGGGTGGGGACAGGGACCTCACCGGGGAGCTGTTTTTT
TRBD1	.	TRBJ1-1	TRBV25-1	CASAGGFFKAFF	TGTGCCAGCGCAGGGGGTTTCTTCAAAGCTTTCTTT
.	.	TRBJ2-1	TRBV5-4	CASHARGWYTNEQFF	TGTGCCAGCCACGCTCGGGGGTGGTATACTAATGAGCAGTTCTTC
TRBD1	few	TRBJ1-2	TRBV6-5	CASTTGGNGYTF	TGTGCCAGCACCACAGGGGGAAATGGCTACACCTTC
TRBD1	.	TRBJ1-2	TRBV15	CATSRNHPGGDGYTF	TGTGCCACCAGCAGAAACCACCCAGGGGGAGACGGCTACACCTTC
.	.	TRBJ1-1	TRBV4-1	CASSQALQGNTEAFF	TGCGCCAGCAGCCAGGCTTTGCAGGGGAACACTGAAGCTTTCTTT
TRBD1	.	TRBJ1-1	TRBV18	CASSLGQGNTEAFF	TGTGCCAGCTCACTCGGACAGGGAAACACTGAAGCTTTCTTT
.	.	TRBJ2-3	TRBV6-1	CASSEVGGGETDTQYF	TGTGCCAGCAGTGAAGTGGGGGGAGGAGAGACAGATACGCAGTATTTT
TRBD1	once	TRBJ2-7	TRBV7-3	CASSSGTGFSEQYF	TGTGCCAGCAGCTCCGGGACAGGGTTTTCCGAGCAGTACTTC
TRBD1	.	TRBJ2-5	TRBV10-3	CATSQRTGTGGETQYF	TGTGCCACCAGTCAGAGAACCGGGACAGGAGGAGAGACCCAGTACTTC
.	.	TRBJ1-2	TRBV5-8	CASSLRPAGGYTF	TGTGCCAGCAGCTTGAGGCCTGCAGGCGGCTACACCTTC
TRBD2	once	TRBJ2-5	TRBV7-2	CASSLLADPQETQYF	TGTGCCAGCAGCTTACTAGCGGATCCTCAAGAGACCCAGTACTTC
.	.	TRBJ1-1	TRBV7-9	CASSRKTGNTEAFF	TGTGCCAGCAGCCGTAAGACAGGGAACACTGAAGCTTTCTTT
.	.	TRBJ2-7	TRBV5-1	CASSLDLDRSSYEQYF	TGCGCCAGCAGCCTTGACCTAGACAGGAGCTCCTACGAGCAGTACTTC
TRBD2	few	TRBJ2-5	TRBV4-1	CASSQVAGLAGGSQYF	TGCGCCAGCAGCCAAGTTGCAGGGCTAGCGGGGGGGTCGCAGTACTTC
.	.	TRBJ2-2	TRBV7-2	CASSPGSPPGELFF	TGTGCCAGCAGCCCAGGATCCCCCCCCGGGGAGCTGTTTTTT
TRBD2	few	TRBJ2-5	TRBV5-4	CASSRFGGEDQETQYF	TGTGCCAGCAGCCGTTTCGGGGGGGAGGACCAAGAGACCCAGTACTTC
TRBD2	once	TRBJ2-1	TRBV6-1	CASSEALAGARNEQFF	TGTGCCAGCAGTGAAGCCCTAGCGGGAGCTCGAAATGAGCAGTTCTTC
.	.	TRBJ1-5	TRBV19	CASNSLRSSNQPQHF	TGTGCCAGTAATAGTCTCCGGAGTAGCAATCAGCCCCAGCATTTT
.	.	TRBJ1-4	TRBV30	CAWSVGSEGEKLFF	TGTGCCTGGAGTGTAGGGAGTGAAGGTGAAAAACTGTTTTTT
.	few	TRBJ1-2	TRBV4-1	CASSQDTAGWHTF	TGCGCCAGCAGCCAAGACACGGCAGGGTGGCACACCTTC
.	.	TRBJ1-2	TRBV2	CASNDRINYGYTF	TGTGCCAGCAATGACAGAATTAACTATGGCTACACCTTC
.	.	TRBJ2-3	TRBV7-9	CASSLVGGDPSDTQYF	TGTGCCAGCAGCTTAGTTGGGGGCGACCCTTCCGATACGCAGTATTTT
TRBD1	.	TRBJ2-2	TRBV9	CASSDPGTGDTGELFF	TGTGCCAGCAGCGACCCAGGGACAGGGGACACCGGGGAGCTGTTTTTT
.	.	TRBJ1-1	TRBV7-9	CASSYDRIRVRDTEAFF	TGTGCCAGCAGCTATGACAGGATTAGGGTTCGGGACACTGAAGCTTTCTTT
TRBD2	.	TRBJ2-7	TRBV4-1	CASSQVGGGIYEQYF	TGCGCCAGCAGCCAAGTCGGCGGGGGAATCTACGAGCAGTACTTC
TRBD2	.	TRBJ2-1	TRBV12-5	CASGLVGGYNEQFF	TGTGCTAGTGGTTTGGTGGGAGGGTACAATGAGCAGTTCTTC
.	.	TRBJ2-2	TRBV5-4	CASTWGGGRSGAGELFF	TGTGCCAGCACCTGGGGGGGCGGGAGATCGGGGGCCGGGGAGCTGTTTTTT
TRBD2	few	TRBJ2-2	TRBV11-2	CASSLEAGANGELFF	TGTGCCAGCAGCTTAGAAGCGGGGGCAAACGGGGAGCTGTTTTTT
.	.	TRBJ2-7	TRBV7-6	CASSQGLQYEQYF	TGTGCCAGCAGCCAGGGACTTCAGTACGAGCAGTACTTC
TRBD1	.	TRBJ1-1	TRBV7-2	CASSVQGLGTEAFF	TGTGCCAGCAGCGTACAGGGGTTGGGGACTGAAGCTTTCTTT
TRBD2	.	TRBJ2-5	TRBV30	CAWTTGGGEAQYF	TGTGCCTGGACCACCGGGGGGGGAGAAGCCCAGTACTTC
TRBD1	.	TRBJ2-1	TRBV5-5	CASSVRDSSYNEQFF	TGTGCCAGCAGCGTCCGGGACAGCTCCTACAATGAGCAGTTCTTC
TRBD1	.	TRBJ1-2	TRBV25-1	CATWTGTDYGYTF	TGTGCCACCTGGACAGGGACGGACTATGGCTACACCTTC
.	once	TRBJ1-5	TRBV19	CASRARQGGNQPQHF	TGTGCCAGTAGAGCCCGGCAGGGTGGAAATCAGCCCCAGCATTTT
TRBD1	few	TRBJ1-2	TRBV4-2	CASSQARGRGYTF	TGTGCCAGCAGCCAAGCCAGGGGGCGAGGCTACACCTTC
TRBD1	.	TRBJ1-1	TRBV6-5	CASSYSGTGRAEAFF	TGTGCCAGCAGTTACAGCGGGACAGGGCGCGCTGAAGCTTTCTTT
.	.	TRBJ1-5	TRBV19	CASSPGQYSNQPQHF	TGTGCCAGTAGCCCGGGACAATATAGCAATCAGCCCCAGCATTTT
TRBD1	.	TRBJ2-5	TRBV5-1	CASSLAEGGPRETQYF	TGCGCCAGCAGCTTGGCCGAAGGGGGCCCACGAGAGACCCAGTACTTC
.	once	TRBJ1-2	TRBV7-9	CASSLQGRSYGYTF	TGTGCCAGCAGTTTACAGGGCCGATCCTATGGCTACACCTTC
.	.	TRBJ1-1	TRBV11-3	CASSLASGDEAFF	TGTGCCAGCAGCTTAGCATCAGGGGATGAAGCTTTCTTT
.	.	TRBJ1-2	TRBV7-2	CASSLGQAESYGYTF	TGTGCCAGCAGCTTAGGCCAGGCTGAGAGCTATGGCTACACCTTC
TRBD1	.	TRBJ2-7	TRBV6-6	CASGPTGGTGLYEQYF	TGTGCCAGCGGACCAACCGGCGGGACAGGCTTGTACGAGCAGTACTTC
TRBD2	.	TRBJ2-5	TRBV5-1	CASSGGVIGETQYF	TGCGCCAGCAGCGGGGGGGTAATAGGGGAGACCCAGTACTTC
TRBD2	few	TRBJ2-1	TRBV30	CAWSVGGTSGSTEQFF	TGTGCCTGGAGTGTGGGGGGGACTAGCGGGAGCACTGAGCAGTTCTTC
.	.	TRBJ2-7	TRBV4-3	CASSQDPVAGSGEQYF	TGCGCCAGCAGCCAAGATCCTGTGGCGGGCAGTGGAGAGCAGTACTTC
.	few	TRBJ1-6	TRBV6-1	CASSEGSGRPSPLHF	TGTGCCAGCAGTGAAGGCTCAGGGCGCCCTTCACCCCTCCACTTT
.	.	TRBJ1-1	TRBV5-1	CASSLFDSTEAFF	TGCGCCAGCAGCTTGTTTGACAGCACTGAAGCTTTCTTT
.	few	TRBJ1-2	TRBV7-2	CASSPSRLNLTGGYTF	TGTGCCAGCAGCCCATCCAGACTCAATTTAACCGGTGGCTACACCTTC
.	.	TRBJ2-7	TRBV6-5	CASNTDLGQYF	TGTGCCAGCAATACGGACTTAGGGCAGTACTTC
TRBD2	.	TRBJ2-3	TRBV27	CASSLTSVSTDTQYF	TGTGCCAGCAGCCTGACTAGCGTGAGCACAGATACGCAGTATTTT
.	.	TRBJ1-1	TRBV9	CASSETVNTEAFF	TGTGCCAGCAGCGAGACAGTGAACACTGAAGCTTTCTTT
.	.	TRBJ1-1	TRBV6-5	CASSYGGVGTFF	TGTGCCAGCAGTTACGGCGGGGTAGGGACTTTCTTT